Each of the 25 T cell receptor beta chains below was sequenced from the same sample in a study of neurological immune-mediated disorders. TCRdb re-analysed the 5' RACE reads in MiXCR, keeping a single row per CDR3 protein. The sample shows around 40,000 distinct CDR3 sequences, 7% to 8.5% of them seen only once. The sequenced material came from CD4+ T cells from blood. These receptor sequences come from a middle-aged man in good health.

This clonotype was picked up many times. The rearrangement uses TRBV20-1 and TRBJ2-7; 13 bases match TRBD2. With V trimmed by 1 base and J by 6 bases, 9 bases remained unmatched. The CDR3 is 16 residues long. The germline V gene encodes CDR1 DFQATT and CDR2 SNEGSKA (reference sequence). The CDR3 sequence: CSARGRTSGSFGEQYF. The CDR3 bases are TGCAGTGCTAGAGGACGGACTAGCGGGAGCTTCGGCGAGCAGTACTTC.

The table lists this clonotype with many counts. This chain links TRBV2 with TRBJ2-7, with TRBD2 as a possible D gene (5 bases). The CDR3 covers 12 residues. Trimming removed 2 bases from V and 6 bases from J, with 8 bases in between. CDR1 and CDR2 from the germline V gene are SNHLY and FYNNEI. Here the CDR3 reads CASSETGSEQYF. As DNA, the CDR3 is TGTGCCAGCAGTGAAACGGGGTCCGAGCAGTACTTC.

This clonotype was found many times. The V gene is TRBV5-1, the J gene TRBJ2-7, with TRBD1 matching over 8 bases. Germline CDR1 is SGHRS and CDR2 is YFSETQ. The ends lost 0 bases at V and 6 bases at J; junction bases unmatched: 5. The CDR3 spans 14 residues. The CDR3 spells CASSLARDRSEQYF. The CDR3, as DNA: TGCGCCAGCAGCTTGGCCCGGGACAGGTCCGAGCAGTACTTC.

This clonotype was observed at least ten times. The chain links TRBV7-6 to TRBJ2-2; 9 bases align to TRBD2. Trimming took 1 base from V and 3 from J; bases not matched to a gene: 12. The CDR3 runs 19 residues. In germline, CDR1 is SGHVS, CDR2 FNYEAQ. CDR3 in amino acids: CASSLESSRGRADTGELFF. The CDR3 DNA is TGTGCCAGCAGCTTAGAAAGCTCTCGCGGGAGGGCCGACACCGGGGAGCTGTTTTTT. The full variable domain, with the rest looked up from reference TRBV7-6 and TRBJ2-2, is GAGVSQSPRYKVTKRGQDVALRCDPISGHVSLYWYRQALGQGPEFLTYFNYEAQQDKSGLPNDRFSAERPEGSISTLTIQRTEQRDSAMYRCASSLESSRGRADTGELFFGEGSRLTVL.

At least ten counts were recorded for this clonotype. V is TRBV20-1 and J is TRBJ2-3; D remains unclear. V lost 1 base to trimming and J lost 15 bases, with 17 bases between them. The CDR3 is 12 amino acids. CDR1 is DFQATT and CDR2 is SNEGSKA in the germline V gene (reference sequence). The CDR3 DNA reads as TGCAGTGCTAGAGCTTTCCGTGCGAGCCATTATTTT. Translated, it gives CSARAFRASHYF.

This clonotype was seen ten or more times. The CDR3 reads CASRTGVFGELFF. In DNA form, the CDR3 reads TGTGCCAGCCGGACAGGGGTATTTGGGGAGCTGTTTTTT. The genes are TRBV12-3 or TRBV12-4 and TRBJ2-2, with 9 bases aligning to TRBD1. The CDR3 consists of 13 residues. J was trimmed by 8 bases and V by 8 bases; bases with no gene match: 6.

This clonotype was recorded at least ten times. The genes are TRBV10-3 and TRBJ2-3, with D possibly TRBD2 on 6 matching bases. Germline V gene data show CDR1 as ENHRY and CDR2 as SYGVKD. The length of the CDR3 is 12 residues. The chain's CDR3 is CASSGRTDTQYF. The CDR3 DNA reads TGTGCTAGCAGCGGGCGCACAGATACGCAGTATTTT.

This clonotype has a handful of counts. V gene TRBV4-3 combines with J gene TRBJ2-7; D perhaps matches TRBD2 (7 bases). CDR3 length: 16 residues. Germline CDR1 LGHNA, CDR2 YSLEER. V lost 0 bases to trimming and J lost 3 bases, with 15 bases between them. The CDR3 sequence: CASSQEAGAGSYEQYF. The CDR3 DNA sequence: TGCGCCAGCAGCCAAGAGGCGGGGGCTGGTAGCTACGAGCAGTACTTC.

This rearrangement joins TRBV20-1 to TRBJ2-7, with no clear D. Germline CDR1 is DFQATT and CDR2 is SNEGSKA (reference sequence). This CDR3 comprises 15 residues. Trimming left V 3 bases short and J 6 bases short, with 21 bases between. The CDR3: CSASQSPVVEREQYF. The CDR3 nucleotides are TGCAGTGCTAGTCAATCCCCGGTGGTGGAACGCGAGCAGTACTTC.

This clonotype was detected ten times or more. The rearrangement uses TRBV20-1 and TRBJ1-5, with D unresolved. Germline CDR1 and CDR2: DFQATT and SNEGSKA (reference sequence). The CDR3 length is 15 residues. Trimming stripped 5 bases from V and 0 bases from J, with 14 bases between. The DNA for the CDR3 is TGCAGTGCTGGACCCCCGGGGAATAGCAATCAGCCCCAGCATTTT. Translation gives CSAGPPGNSNQPQHF.

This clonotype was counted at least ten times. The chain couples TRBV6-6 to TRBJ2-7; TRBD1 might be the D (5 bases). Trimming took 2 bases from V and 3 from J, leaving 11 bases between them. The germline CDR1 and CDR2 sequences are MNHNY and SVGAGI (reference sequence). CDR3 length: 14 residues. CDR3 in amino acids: CASSYGQLYYEQYF. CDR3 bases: TGTGCCAGCAGTTACGGACAACTGTACTACGAGCAGTACTTC.

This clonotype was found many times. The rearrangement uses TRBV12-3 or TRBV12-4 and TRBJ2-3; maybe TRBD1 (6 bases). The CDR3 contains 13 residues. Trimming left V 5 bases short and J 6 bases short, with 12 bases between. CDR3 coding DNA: TGTGCCAGCAGTCTCACAGGGTCCGATACGCAGTATTTT. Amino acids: CASSLTGSDTQYF.

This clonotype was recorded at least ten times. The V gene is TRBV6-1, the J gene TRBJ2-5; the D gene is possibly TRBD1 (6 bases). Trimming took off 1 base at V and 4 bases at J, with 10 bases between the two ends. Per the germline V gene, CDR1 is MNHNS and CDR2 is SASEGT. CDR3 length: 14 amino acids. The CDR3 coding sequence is TGTGCCAGCAGTGAAGTTAGGGGGACAGAGACCCAGTACTTC. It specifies CASSEVRGTETQYF.

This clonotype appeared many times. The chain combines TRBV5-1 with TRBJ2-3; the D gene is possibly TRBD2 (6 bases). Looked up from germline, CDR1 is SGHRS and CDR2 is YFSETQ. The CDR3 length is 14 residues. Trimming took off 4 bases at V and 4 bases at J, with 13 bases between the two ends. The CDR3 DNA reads TGCGCCAGCAGCCCCGGGACTGCCGCAGATACGCAGTATTTT. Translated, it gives CASSPGTAADTQYF.

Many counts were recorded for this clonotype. The CDR3 here is CASSPTGGNQPQHF. DNA of the CDR3: TGTGCCAGCAGTCCAACAGGGGGCAATCAGCCCCAGCATTTT. The chain combines TRBV12-3 or TRBV12-4 with TRBJ1-5; 7 bases map to TRBD1. The V segment lost 5 bases and the J segment 2 bases; nucleotides outside the gene matches: 3. This CDR3 spans 14 amino acids.

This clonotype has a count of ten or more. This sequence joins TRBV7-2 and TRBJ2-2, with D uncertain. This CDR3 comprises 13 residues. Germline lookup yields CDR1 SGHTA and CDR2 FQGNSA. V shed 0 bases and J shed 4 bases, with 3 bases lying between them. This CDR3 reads CASSLARTGELFF. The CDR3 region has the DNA TGTGCCAGCAGCTTAGCGCGCACCGGGGAGCTGTTTTTT.

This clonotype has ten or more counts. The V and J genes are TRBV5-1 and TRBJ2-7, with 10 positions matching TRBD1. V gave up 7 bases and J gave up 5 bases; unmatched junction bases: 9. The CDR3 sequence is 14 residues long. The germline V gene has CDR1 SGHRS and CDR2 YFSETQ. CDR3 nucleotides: TGCGCCAGCTCTACCACCGGGACAGGGGACGAGCAGTACTTC. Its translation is CASSTTGTGDEQYF.

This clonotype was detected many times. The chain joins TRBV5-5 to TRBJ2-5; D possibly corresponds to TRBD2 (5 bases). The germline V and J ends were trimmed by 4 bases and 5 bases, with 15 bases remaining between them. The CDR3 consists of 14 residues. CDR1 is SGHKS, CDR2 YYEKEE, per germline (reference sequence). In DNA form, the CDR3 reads TGTGCCAGCAGCGAGCGAGCGGCAGAGGAGACCCAGTACTTC. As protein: CASSERAAEETQYF. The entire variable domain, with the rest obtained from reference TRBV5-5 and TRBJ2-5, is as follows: DAGVTQSPTHLIKTRGQQVTLRCSPISGHKSVSWYQQVLGQGPQFIFQYYEKEERGRGNFPDRFSARQFPNYSSELNVNALLLGDSALYLCASSERAAEETQYFGPGTRLLVL.

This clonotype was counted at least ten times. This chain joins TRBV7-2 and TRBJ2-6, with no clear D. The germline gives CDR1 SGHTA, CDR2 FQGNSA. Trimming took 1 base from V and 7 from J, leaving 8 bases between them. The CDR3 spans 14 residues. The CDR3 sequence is CASSLGIGANVLTF. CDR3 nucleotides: TGTGCCAGCAGCTTAGGCATAGGAGCCAACGTCCTGACTTTC.

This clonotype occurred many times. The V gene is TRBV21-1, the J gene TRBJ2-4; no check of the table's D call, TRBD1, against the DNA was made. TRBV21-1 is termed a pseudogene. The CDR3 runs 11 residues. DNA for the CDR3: TGTGCCAGCAGCCCTGAGAGGACAGGGGACTTC. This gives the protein CASSPERTGDF.

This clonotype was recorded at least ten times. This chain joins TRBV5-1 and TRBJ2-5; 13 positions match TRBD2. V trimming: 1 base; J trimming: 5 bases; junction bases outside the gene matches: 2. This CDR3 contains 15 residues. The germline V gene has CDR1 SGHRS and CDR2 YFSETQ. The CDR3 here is CASSLRLAGGETQYF. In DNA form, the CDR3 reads TGCGCCAGCAGCTTGCGACTAGCGGGAGGCGAGACCCAGTACTTC.

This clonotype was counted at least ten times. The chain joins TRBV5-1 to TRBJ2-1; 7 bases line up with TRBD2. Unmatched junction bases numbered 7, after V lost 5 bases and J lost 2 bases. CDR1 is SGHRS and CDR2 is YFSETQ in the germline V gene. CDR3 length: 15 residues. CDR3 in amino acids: CASRTGLPTYNEQFF. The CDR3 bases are TGCGCCAGCAGGACGGGACTACCTACCTACAATGAGCAGTTCTTC. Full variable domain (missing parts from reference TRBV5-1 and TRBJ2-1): KAGVTQTPRYLIKTRGQQVTLSCSPISGHRSVSWYQQTPGQGLQFLFEYFSETQRNKGNFPGRFSGRQFSNSRSEMNVSTLELGDSALYLCASRTGLPTYNEQFFGPGTRLTVL.

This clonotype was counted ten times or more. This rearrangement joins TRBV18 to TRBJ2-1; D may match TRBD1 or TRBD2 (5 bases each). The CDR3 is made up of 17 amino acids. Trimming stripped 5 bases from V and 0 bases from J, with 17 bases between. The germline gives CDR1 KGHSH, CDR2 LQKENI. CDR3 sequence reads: CASSSPPGAASYNEQFF. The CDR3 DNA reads TGTGCCAGCTCATCCCCACCCGGGGCGGCCTCCTACAATGAGCAGTTCTTC.

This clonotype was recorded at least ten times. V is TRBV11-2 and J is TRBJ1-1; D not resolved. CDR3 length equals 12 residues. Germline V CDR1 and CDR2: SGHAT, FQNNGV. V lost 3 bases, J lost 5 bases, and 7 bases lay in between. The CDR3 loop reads CASSFGLTEAFF. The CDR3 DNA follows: TGTGCCAGCAGCTTCGGGTTAACTGAAGCTTTCTTT. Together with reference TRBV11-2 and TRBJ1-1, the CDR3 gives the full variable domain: EAGVAQSPRYKIIEKRQSVAFWCNPISGHATLYWYQQILGQGPKLLIQFQNNGVVDDSQLPKDRFSAERLKGVDSTLKIQPAKLEDSAVYLCASSFGLTEAFFGQGTRLTVV.

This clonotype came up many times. For the CDR3, the DNA is TGTGCCAGCAGCTTAGGCGGGAGTCACGGGGAGCTGTTTTTT. This codes for CASSLGGSHGELFF. The V call is TRBV7-9, the J call TRBJ2-2, with 7 bases fitting TRBD2. This CDR3 has 14 amino acids. CDR1 and CDR2 (germline): SEHNR, FQNEAQ (reference sequence). With 1 base clipped from V and 7 bases from J, the junction kept 3 bases outside the gene matches.